This entry concerns a single T cell receptor beta chain. The antigen this receptor binds is unknown. The sample holds no much larger clone one base away, and base qualities are not on file. The CDR3 measures 15 amino acids from cysteine to phenylalanine. CDR3 DNA is the only sequence kept; it has 45 bases, read in frame from the first base. The germline V gene supplies CDR1 SNHLY and CDR2 FYNNEI. Trimming leaves V shorter by 5 bases and J shorter by 4 bases, with the junction holding 3 bases beyond the gene matches. This record belongs to a study of technical replicates of blood from several donors (dated by TCRdb to 2016 to 2017). Library prep was done by the immunoSEQ multiplex PCR assay. TCRdb obtained this table from immuneACCESS and retained in-frame rearrangements with V and J assigned. These tables miss some clones; where compared with another copy, unresolved V genes account for less than half of the shortfall, and the remainder is unexplained. The sample table records about 97,000 clones; roughly 95% of these occur just once. About 0.3% of the sample rests with the top ten.

The V and J genes are TRBV2 and TRBJ2-1, with TRBD2 identical over 12 junction bases. Material for sequencing was T cells isolated from PBMCs. This clonotype was sampled from a human donor in good health. DNA sequence: TGTGCCAGCAGTCCGACTAGCGGGGGATACAATGAGCAGTTCTTC. Its protein reads: CASSPTSGGYNEQFF. The reference TRBV2 and TRBJ2-1 proteins fill in what lies around the CDR3, so the full variable domain reads EPEVTQTPSHQVTQMGQEVILRCVPISNHLYFYWYRQILGQKVEFLVSFYNNEISEKSEIFDDQFSVERPDGSNFTLKIRSTKLEDSAMYFCASSPTSGGYNEQFFGPGTRLTVL.